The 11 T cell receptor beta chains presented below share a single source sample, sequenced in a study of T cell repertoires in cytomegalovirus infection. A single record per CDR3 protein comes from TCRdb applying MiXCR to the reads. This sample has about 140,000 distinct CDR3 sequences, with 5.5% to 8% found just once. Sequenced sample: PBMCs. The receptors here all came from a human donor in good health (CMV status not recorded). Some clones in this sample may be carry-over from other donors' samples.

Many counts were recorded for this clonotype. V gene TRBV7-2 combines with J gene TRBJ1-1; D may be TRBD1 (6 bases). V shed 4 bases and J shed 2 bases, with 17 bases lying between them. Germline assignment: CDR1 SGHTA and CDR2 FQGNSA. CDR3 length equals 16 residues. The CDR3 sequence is CASSSNAGTPNTEAFF. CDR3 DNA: TGTGCCAGCAGCTCCAACGCCGGGACACCAAACACTGAAGCTTTCTTT.

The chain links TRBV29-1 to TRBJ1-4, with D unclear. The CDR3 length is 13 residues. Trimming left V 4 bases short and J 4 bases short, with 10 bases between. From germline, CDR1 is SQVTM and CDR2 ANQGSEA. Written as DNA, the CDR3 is TGCAGCGTTGCTCCCAGTAGTAATGAAAAACTGTTTTTT. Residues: CSVAPSSNEKLFF.

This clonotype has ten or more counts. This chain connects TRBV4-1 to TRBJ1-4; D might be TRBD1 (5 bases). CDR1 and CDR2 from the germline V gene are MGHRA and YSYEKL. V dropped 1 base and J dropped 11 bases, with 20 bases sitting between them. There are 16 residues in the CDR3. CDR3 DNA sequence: TGCGCCAGCAGCCAAGTTTATTCTCGGGGACGGGGGAAACTGTTTTTT. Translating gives CASSQVYSRGRGKLFF.

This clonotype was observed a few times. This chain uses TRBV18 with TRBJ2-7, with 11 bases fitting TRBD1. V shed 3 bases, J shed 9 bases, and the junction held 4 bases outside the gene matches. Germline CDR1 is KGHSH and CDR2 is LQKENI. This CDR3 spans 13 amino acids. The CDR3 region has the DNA TGTGCCAGCTCACCCCGGACAGGGGGCGGGCAGTACTTC. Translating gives CASSPRTGGGQYF. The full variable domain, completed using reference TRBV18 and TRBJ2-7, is NAGVMQNPRHLVRRRGQEARLRCSPMKGHSHVYWYRQLPEEGLKFMVYLQKENIIDESGMPKERFSAEFPKEGPSILRIQQVVRGDSAAYFCASSPRTGGGQYFGPGTRLTVT.

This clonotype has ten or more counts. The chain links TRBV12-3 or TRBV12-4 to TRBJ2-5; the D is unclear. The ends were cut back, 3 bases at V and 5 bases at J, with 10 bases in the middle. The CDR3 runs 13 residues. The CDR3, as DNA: TGTGCCAGCAGTTTGAGTCATGGGGAGACCCAGTACTTC. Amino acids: CASSLSHGETQYF.

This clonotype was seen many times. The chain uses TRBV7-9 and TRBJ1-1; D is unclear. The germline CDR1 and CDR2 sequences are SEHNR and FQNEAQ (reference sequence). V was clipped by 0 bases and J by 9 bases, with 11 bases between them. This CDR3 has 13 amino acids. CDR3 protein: CASSLAAGYQAFF. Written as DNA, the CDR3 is TGTGCCAGCAGCTTAGCTGCGGGCTACCAAGCTTTCTTT.

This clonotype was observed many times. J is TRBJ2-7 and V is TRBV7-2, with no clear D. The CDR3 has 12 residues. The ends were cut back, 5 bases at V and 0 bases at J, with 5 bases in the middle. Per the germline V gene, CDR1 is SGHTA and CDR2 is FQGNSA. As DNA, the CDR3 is TGTGCCAGCAGCCAGAACTCCTACGAGCAGTACTTC. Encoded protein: CASSQNSYEQYF.

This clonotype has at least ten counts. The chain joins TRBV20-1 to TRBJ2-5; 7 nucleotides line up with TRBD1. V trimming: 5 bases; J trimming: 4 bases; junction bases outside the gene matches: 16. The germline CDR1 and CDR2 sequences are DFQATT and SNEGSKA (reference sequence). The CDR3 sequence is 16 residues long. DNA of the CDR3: TGCAGTGCTGAGAAATACCGGGACAGACTCGTAGAGACCCAGTACTTC. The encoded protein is CSAEKYRDRLVETQYF.

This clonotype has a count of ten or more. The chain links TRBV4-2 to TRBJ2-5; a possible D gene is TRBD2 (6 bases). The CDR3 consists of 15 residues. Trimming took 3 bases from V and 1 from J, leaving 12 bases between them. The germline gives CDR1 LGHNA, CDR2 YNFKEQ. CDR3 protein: CASSHGEEPQETQYF. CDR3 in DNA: TGTGCCAGCAGCCACGGGGAGGAACCCCAAGAGACCCAGTACTTC.

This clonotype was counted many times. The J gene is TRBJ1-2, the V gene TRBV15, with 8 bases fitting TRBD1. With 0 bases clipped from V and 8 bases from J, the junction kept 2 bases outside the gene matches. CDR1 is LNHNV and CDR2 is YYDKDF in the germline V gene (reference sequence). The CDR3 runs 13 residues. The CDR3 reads CATSRDTGGGYTF. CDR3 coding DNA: TGTGCCACCAGCAGAGATACAGGGGGAGGCTACACCTTC. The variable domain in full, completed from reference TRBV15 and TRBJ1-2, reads DAMVIQNPRYQVTQFGKPVTLSCSQTLNHNVMYWYQQKSSQAPKLLFHYYDKDFNNEADTPDNFQSRRPNTSFCFLDIRSPGLGDTAMYLCATSRDTGGGYTFGSGTRLTVV.

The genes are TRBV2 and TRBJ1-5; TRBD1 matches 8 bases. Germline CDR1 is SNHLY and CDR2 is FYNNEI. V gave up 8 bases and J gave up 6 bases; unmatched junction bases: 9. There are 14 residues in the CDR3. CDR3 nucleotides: TGTGCCAGCGCTGGGCAGGGGGCAATTCAGCCCCAGCATTTT. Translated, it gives CASAGQGAIQPQHF.